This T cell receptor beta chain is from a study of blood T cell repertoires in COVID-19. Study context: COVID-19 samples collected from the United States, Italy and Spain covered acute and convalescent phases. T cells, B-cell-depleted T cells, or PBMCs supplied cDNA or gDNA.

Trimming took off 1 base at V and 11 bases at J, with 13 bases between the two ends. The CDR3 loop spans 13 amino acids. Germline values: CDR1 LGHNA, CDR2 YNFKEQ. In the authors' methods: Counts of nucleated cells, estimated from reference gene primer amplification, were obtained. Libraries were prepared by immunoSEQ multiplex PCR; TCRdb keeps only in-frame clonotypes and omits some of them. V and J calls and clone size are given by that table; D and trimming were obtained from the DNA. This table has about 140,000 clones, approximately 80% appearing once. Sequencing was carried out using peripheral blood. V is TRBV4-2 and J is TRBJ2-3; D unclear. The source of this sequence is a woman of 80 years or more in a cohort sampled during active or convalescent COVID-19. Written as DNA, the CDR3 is TGTGCCAGCAGCCAAGTTCCACGCCCTATGCAGTATTTT. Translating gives CASSQVPRPMQYF.